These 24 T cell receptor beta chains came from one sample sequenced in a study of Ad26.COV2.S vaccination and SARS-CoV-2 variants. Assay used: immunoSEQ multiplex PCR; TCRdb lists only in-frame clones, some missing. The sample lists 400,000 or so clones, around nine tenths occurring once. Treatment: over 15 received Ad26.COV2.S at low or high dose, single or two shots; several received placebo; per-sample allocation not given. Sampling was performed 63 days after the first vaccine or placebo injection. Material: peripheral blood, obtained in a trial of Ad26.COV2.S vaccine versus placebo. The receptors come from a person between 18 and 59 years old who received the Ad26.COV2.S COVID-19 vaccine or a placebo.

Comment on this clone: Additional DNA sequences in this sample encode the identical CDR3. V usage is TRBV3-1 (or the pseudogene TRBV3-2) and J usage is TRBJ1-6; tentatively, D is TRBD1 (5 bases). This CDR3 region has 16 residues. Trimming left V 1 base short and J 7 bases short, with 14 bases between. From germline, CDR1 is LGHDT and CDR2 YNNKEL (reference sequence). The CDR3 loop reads CASSQVGTGKNSPLHF. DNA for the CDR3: TGTGCCAGCAGCCAAGTTGGGACCGGGAAAAATTCACCCCTCCACTTT.

The CDR3 sequence: CASSSTSSYNSPLHF. DNA for the CDR3: TGTGCCAGCAGCTCAACGAGCTCCTATAATTCACCCCTCCACTTT. V gene TRBV7-9 combines with J gene TRBJ1-6, with no clear D. Trimming took 4 bases from V and 0 from J, leaving 7 bases between them. Germline V lookup: CDR1 SEHNR, CDR2 FQNEAQ (reference sequence). This CDR3 is 15 amino acids long.

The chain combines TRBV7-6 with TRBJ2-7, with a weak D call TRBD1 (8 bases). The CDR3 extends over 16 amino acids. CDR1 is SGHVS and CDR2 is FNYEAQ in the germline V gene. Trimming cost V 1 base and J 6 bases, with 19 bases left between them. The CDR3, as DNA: TGTGCCAGCAGCTTAGGACAGGGGAGGGGATATAGCGAGCAGTACTTC. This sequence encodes CASSLGQGRGYSEQYF.

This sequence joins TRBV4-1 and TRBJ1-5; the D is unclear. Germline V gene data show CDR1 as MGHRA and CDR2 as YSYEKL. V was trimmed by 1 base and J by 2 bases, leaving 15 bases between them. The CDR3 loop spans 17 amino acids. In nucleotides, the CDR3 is TGCGCCAGCAGCCAAGGGTCTCCCGTCCCGGGCAATCAGCCCCAGCATTTT. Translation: CASSQGSPVPGNQPQHF.

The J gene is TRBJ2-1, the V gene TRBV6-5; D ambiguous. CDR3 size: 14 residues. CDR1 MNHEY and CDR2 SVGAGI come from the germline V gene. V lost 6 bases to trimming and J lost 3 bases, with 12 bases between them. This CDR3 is CASSLRQDYNEQFF. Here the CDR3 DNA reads TGTGCCAGCAGCCTCCGACAAGACTACAATGAGCAGTTCTTC.

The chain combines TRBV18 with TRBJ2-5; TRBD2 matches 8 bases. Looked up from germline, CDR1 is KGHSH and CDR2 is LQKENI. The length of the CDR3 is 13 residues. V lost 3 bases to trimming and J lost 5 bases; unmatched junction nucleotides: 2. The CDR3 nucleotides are TGTGCCAGCTCACCCTCGGGAGGGGAGACCCAGTACTTC. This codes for CASSPSGGETQYF.

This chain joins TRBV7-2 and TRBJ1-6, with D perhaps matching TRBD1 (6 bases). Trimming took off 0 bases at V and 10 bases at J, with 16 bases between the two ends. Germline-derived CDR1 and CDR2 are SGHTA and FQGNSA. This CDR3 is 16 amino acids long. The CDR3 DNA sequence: TGTGCCAGCAGCTTAGCGCGGATCAGGGGCAACTCACCCCTCCACTTT. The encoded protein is CASSLARIRGNSPLHF. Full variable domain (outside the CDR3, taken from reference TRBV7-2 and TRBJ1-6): GAGVSQSPSNKVTEKGKDVELRCDPISGHTALYWYRQSLGQGLEFLIYFQGNSAPDKSGLPSDRFSAERTGGSVSTLTIQRTQQEDSAVYLCASSLARIRGNSPLHFGNGTRLTVT.

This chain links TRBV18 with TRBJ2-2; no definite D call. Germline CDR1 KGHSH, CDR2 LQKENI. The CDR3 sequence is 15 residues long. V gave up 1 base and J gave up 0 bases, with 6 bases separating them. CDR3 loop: CASSPQAPNTGELFF. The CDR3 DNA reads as TGTGCCAGCTCACCACAGGCCCCGAACACCGGGGAGCTGTTTTTT.

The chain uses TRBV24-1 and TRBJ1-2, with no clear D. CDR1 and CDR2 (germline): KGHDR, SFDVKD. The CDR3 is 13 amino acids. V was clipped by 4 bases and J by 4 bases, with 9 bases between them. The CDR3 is CATSDGVSYGYTF. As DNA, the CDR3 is TGTGCCACCAGTGACGGGGTATCCTATGGCTACACCTTC.

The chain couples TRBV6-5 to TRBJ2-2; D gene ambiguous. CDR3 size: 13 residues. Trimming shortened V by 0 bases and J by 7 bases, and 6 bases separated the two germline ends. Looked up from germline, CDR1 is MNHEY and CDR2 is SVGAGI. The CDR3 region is CASSYSFIGELFF. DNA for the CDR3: TGTGCCAGCAGTTACTCTTTTATCGGGGAGCTGTTTTTT.

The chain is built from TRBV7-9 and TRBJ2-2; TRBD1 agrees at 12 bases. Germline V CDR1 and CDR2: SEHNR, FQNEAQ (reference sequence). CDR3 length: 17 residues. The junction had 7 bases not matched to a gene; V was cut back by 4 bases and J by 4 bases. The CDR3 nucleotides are TGTGCCAGCAGCTACGGGACAGGGGGCGCCGGCACCGGGGAGCTGTTTTTT. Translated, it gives CASSYGTGGAGTGELFF.

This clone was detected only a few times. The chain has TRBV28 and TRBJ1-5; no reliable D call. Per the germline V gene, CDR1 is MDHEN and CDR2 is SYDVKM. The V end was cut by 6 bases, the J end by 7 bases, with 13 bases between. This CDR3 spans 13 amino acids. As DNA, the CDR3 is TGTGCCAGCAGGAGGGAGGGTTGGCAGCCCCAGCATTTT. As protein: CASRREGWQPQHF.

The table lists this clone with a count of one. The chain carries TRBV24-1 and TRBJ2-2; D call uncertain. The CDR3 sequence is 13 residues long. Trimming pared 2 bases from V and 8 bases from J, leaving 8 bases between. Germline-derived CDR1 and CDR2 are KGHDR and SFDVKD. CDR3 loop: CATSDWGAGELFF. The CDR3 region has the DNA TGTGCCACCAGTGATTGGGGTGCTGGGGAGCTGTTTTTT.

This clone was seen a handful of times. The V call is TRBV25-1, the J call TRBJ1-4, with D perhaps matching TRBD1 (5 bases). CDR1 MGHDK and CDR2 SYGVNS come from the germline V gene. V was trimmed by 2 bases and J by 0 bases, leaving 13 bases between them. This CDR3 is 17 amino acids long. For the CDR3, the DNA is TGTGCCAGCAGTGAAACGGGCAGGGATGCAACTAATGAAAAACTGTTTTTT. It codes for CASSETGRDATNEKLFF.

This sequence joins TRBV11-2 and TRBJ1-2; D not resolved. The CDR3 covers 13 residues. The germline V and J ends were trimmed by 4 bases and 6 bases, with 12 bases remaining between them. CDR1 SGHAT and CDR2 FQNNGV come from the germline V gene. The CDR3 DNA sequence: TGTGCCAGCAGCTATGATGGTCCGGATGGCTACACCTTC. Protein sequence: CASSYDGPDGYTF.

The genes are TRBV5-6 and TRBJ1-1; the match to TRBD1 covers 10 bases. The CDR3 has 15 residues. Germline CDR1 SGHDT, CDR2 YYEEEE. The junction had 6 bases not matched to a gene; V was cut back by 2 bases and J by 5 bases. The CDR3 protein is CASSFPTGGETEAFF. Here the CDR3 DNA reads TGTGCCAGCAGCTTCCCGACAGGGGGCGAGACTGAAGCTTTCTTT.

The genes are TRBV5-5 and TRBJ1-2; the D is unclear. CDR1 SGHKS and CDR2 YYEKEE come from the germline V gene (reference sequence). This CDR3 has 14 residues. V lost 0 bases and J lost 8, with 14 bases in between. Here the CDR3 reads CASSLEQVRGGYTF. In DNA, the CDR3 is TGTGCCAGCAGCTTGGAGCAGGTTCGGGGAGGCTACACCTTC.

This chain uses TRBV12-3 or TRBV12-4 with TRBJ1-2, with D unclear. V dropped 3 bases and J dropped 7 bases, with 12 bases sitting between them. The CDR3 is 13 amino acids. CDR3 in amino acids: CASSFGQRAGYTF. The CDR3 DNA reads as TGTGCCAGCAGTTTCGGTCAGAGGGCTGGCTACACCTTC.

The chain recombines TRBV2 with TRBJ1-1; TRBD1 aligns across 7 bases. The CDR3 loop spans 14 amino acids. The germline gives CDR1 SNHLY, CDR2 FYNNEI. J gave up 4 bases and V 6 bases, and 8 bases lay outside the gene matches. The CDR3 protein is CASSGRQGVTEAFF. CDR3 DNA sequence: TGTGCCAGCAGCGGTCGACAGGGTGTCACTGAAGCTTTCTTT. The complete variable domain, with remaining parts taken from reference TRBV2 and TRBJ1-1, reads EPEVTQTPSHQVTQMGQEVILRCVPISNHLYFYWYRQILGQKVEFLVSFYNNEISEKSEIFDDQFSVERPDGSNFTLKIRSTKLEDSAMYFCASSGRQGVTEAFFGQGTRLTVV.

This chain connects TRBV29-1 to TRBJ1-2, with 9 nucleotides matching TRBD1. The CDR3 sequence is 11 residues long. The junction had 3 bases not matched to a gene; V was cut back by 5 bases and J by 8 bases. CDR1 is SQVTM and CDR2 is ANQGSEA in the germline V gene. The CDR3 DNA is TGCAGCGTTAGACAGGGGGTGGGCTACACCTTC. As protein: CSVRQGVGYTF.

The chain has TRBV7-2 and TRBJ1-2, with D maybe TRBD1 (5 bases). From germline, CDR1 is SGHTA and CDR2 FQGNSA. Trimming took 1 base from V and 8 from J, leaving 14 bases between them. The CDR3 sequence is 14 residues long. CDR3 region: CASSLEVAGRGYTF. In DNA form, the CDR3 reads TGTGCCAGCAGCTTAGAGGTGGCAGGGCGAGGCTACACCTTC.

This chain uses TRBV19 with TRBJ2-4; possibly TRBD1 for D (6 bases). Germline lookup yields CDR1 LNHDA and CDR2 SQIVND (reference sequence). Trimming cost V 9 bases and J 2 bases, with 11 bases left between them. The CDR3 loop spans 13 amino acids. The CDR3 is CASKQGPKNIQYF. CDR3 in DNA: TGTGCCAGCAAACAGGGCCCCAAAAACATTCAGTACTTC.

The CDR3 loop reads CASSPGQEPENEKLFF. CDR3 sequence (DNA): TGCGCCAGCAGCCCGGGACAGGAGCCAGAGAATGAAAAACTGTTTTTT. The chain joins TRBV4-1 to TRBJ1-4; 8 bases align to TRBD1. This CDR3 has 16 amino acids. Losses at the gene ends were 4 bases for V and 5 bases for J; bases not matched to a gene: 9. Germline CDR1 and CDR2: MGHRA and YSYEKL.

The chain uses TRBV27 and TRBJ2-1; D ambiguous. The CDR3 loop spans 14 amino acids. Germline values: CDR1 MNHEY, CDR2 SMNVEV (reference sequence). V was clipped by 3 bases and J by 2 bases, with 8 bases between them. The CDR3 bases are TGTGCCAGCAGTTTGAATAGCCCCTACAATGAGCAGTTCTTC. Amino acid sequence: CASSLNSPYNEQFF.